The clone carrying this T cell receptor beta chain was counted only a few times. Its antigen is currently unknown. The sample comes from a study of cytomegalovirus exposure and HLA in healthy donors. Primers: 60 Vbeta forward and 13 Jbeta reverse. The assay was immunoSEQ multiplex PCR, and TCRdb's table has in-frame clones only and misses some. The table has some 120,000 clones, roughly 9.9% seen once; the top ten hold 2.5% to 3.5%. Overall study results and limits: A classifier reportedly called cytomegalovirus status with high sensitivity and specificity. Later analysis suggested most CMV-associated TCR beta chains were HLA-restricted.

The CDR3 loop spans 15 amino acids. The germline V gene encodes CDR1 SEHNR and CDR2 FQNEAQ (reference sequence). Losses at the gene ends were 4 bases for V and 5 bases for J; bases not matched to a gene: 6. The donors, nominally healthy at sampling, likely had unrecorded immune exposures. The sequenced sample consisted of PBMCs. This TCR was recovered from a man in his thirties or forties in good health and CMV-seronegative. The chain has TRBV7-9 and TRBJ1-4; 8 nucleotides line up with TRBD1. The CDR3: CASSSLQGGNEKLFF. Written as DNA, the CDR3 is TGTGCCAGCAGCTCGTTACAGGGGGGGAATGAAAAACTGTTTTTT. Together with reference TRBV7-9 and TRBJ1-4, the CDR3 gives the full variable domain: DTGVSQNPRHKITKRGQNVTFRCDPISEHNRLYWYRQTLGQGPEFLTYFQNEAQLEKSRLLSDRFSAERPKGSFSTLEIQRTEQGDSAMYLCASSSLQGGNEKLFFGSGTQLSVL.